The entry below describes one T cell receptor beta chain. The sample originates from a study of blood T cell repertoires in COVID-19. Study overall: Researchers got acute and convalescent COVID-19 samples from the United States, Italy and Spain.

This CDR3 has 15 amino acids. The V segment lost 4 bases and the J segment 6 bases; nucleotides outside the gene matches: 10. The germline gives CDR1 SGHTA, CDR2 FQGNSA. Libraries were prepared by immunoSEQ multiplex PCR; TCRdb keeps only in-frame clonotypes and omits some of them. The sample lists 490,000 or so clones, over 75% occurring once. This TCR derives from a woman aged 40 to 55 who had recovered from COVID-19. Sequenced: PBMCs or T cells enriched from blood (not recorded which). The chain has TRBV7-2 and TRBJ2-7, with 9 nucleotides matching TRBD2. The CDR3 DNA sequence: TGTGCCAGCAGCTCGATAGCGGGAGCACCCATCGAGCAGTACTTC. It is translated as CASSSIAGAPIEQYF.